This entry lists 25 T cell receptor beta chains sequenced from one sample in a study of T cells in Graves' hyperthyroidism and ophthalmopathy. RNA transcripts were the template for amplifying TCR beta CDR3 regions. Initially, a first-round RT-PCR of the TCR CDR3 employed the HTBI primer set. MiXCR was run by TCRdb on the multiplex PCR reads, yielding one entry per CDR3 protein. The table records 500,000 to 800,000 distinct CDR3 sequences, roughly 14% of them present only once. The sample taken for sequencing was blood. These receptors came from a woman aged 50 to 60 with Graves' ophthalmopathy.

This clonotype was recorded a few times. J is TRBJ2-7 and V is TRBV27; 11 bases map to TRBD1. The germline gives CDR1 MNHEY, CDR2 SMNVEV (reference sequence). There are 16 residues in the CDR3. V lost 5 bases, J lost 4 bases, and 10 bases stayed unmatched. The CDR3 DNA is TGTGCCAGCAGTCTCCACGGACAGGGGGCGTGGTACGAGCAGTACTTC. Protein: CASSLHGQGAWYEQYF.

This clonotype was seen only a few times. The V call is TRBV28, the J call TRBJ2-2, with D possibly being TRBD1 (5 bases). There are 16 residues in the CDR3. Germline CDR1 and CDR2: MDHEN and SYDVKM. V was trimmed by 3 bases and J by 2 bases, leaving 13 bases between them. CDR3 DNA: TGTGCCAGCAGTTTGCCCTCTGGACAAAACACCGGGGAGCTGTTTTTT. Translating gives CASSLPSGQNTGELFF.

The chain recombines TRBV7-2 with TRBJ2-5, with a tentative D call TRBD1 (6 bases). V was clipped by 5 bases and J by 6 bases, with 10 bases between them. Germline CDR1 SGHTA, CDR2 FQGNSA. The length of the CDR3 is 12 residues. For the CDR3, the DNA is TGTGCCAGCAGCAGGGACATGCAGACCCAGTACTTC. This codes for CASSRDMQTQYF.

There are many counts of this clonotype. V is TRBV11-3 and J is TRBJ1-1; tentative D call: TRBD1 (5 bases). This CDR3 has 14 residues. V was pared by 4 bases and J by 0 bases, with 9 bases between. Germline values: CDR1 SGHNT, CDR2 YENEEA. CDR3 DNA: TGTGCCAGCAGCTGGGACGGATTGAACACTGAAGCTTTCTTT. Residues: CASSWDGLNTEAFF.

V and J are TRBV7-9 and TRBJ2-7; a possible D gene is TRBD1 (6 bases). Germline assignment: CDR1 SEHNR and CDR2 FQNEAQ (reference sequence). With 4 bases removed from V and 2 bases from J, the gap between germline ends came to 12 bases. The CDR3 runs to 14 residues. CDR3 sequence (DNA): TGTGCCAGCAGCTCGGACAGACAGACCTACGAGCAGTACTTC. Its protein product is CASSSDRQTYEQYF.

This chain uses TRBV20-1 with TRBJ2-5; 9 bases map to TRBD2. V was pared by 2 bases and J by 5 bases, with 9 bases of the junction left unmatched. Per the germline V gene, CDR1 is DFQATT and CDR2 is SNEGSKA (reference sequence). This CDR3 has 15 residues. Here the CDR3 reads CSARKIGTSRETQYF. The CDR3 coding sequence is TGCAGTGCTAGAAAGATTGGGACTAGCCGGGAGACCCAGTACTTC.

The chain recombines TRBV10-3 with TRBJ1-3; D unresolved. This CDR3 is 12 amino acids long. Germline V CDR1 and CDR2: ENHRY, SYGVKD. Trimming took 0 bases from V and 9 from J, leaving 6 bases between them. Here the CDR3 DNA reads TGTGCCATCAGTGAGTCGGGTAGCACCATATATTTT. Translating it yields CAISESGSTIYF.

The chain carries TRBV20-1 and TRBJ2-1; D gene unclear. This CDR3 region has 12 residues. Looked up from germline, CDR1 is DFQATT and CDR2 is SNEGSKA (reference sequence). V was shortened by 3 bases and J by 4 bases, with 7 bases between the two germline ends. This chain's CDR3 is CSASLPYNEQFF. Here the CDR3 DNA reads TGCAGTGCTAGTCTTCCTTACAATGAGCAGTTCTTC.

This clonotype was observed many times. The chain recombines TRBV7-2 with TRBJ2-3; tentatively, D is TRBD2 (7 bases). The V gene's germline CDR1 is SGHTA and CDR2 FQGNSA. The length of the CDR3 is 16 residues. V was clipped by 4 bases and J by 5 bases, with 19 bases between them. In DNA form, the CDR3 reads TGTGCCAGCAGCTCCCTAGGGGGAGGGCCACAAGATACGCAGTATTTT. This translates into CASSSLGGGPQDTQYF.

This clonotype has a count of ten or more. The chain links TRBV9 to TRBJ2-7, with D unresolved. Germline CDR1 reads SGDLS; CDR2 reads YYNGEE. Trimming pared 0 bases from V and 0 bases from J, leaving 13 bases between. The CDR3 has 16 residues. CDR3 loop: CASSVEDGLSSYEQYF. The CDR3 coding sequence is TGTGCCAGCAGCGTAGAGGACGGGCTAAGCTCCTACGAGCAGTACTTC.

This clonotype was counted ten times or more. The chain has TRBV20-1 and TRBJ2-5; 16 nucleotides line up with TRBD2. The CDR3 extends over 17 amino acids. Germline-derived CDR1 and CDR2 are DFQATT and SNEGSKA (reference sequence). The ends lost 6 bases at V and 4 bases at J; junction bases unmatched: 11. This CDR3 is CSALKGGLAGGGETQYF. The CDR3 DNA reads as TGCAGTGCCCTCAAGGGGGGACTAGCGGGAGGGGGAGAGACCCAGTACTTC.

On this clonotype: A read error is possible here, since a much larger clone lies one base away. V is TRBV13 and J is TRBJ2-1; D call uncertain. This CDR3 is built from 12 residues. Germline CDR1 is PRHDT and CDR2 is FYEKMQ (reference sequence). In DNA form, the CDR3 reads TGTGCCACCACAGACTCCTACAATGGGCAGTTCTTC. This encodes CATTDSYNGQFF.

This clonotype has a count of ten or more. A read error may account for a junction end that differs from germline. The CDR3 DNA reads as TGTGCCAGCAGTCAAGCCCGGACAGCGAACACTGAAGCTTTCTTT. Translating it yields CASSQARTANTEAFF. This chain links TRBV6-1 with TRBJ1-1; perhaps TRBD1 as D (6 bases). The CDR3 totals 15 residues. Germline loops: CDR1 MNHNS, CDR2 SASEGT.

This clonotype was recorded many times. The gene calls are TRBV4-3 and TRBJ2-5, with TRBD2 as a possible D gene (5 bases). CDR1 and CDR2 from the germline V gene are LGHNA and YSLEER. This CDR3 region has 15 residues. Trimming removed 0 bases from V and 5 bases from J, with 13 bases in between. The CDR3 region is CASSQEAARWETQYF. Here the CDR3 DNA reads TGCGCCAGCAGCCAAGAAGCGGCTCGTTGGGAGACCCAGTACTTC.

In regard to this clonotype: A much more abundant neighbour one base away suggests this may be a read error. The V gene is TRBV7-9, the J gene TRBJ2-7; TRBD2 matches 7 bases. Trimming removed 5 bases from V and 6 bases from J; junction bases left unmatched: 7. CDR1 and CDR2 (germline): SEHNR, FQNEAQ (reference sequence). The CDR3 is 13 residues long. The DNA of the CDR3 is TGTGCCAGCAGCGGAATGCGGGGGAGCGAGCAGTACTTC. Protein: CASSGMRGSEQYF.

In its sample, this clonotype was seen a few times. The chain recombines TRBV19 with TRBJ2-7, with D perhaps being TRBD1 or TRBD2 (6 bases each). CDR1 is LNHDA, CDR2 SQIVND, per germline (reference sequence). V lost 6 bases and J lost 5, with 17 bases in between. This CDR3 region has 14 residues. The CDR3 DNA is TGTGCCAGTAGGAAAAGTGTAGGGGGGAACGAGCAGTACTTC. This gives the protein CASRKSVGGNEQYF.

This clonotype was observed a few times. The V gene is TRBV9, the J gene TRBJ1-6; a weak D match, TRBD1 (5 bases). This CDR3 region has 14 residues. Trimming pared 0 bases from V and 7 bases from J, leaving 8 bases between. Germline V gene sequence: CDR1 SGDLS, CDR2 YYNGEE. CDR3 region: CASSVGGINSPLHF. CDR3 nucleotide sequence: TGTGCCAGCAGCGTAGGGGGGATAAATTCACCCCTCCACTTT.

This clonotype was found many times. The chain couples TRBV5-1 to TRBJ2-5; possibly TRBD1 or TRBD2 for D (5 bases each). Germline-derived CDR1 and CDR2 are SGHRS and YFSETQ. Deletions cut 3 bases from V and 2 bases from J, with 11 bases between. The CDR3 consists of 14 residues. This CDR3 is CASSYRDGQETQYF. The DNA for the CDR3 is TGCGCCAGCAGCTATCGGGACGGACAAGAGACCCAGTACTTC. Combining the CDR3 with reference TRBV5-1 and TRBJ2-5 gives the whole variable domain KAGVTQTPRYLIKTRGQQVTLSCSPISGHRSVSWYQQTPGQGLQFLFEYFSETQRNKGNFPGRFSGRQFSNSRSEMNVSTLELGDSALYLCASSYRDGQETQYFGPGTRLLVL.

V is TRBV6-1 and J is TRBJ2-7; 10 nucleotides agree with TRBD1. The CDR3 loop spans 15 amino acids. V lost 4 bases, J lost 3 bases, and 6 bases stayed unmatched. Germline V gene data show CDR1 as MNHNS and CDR2 as SASEGT. CDR3 DNA: TGTGCCAGCAGTGGGAGGGACAGGGGAATCTACGAGCAGTACTTC. Translated, it gives CASSGRDRGIYEQYF.

Points on this clonotype: The germline gene is not matched at one end of the junction; a read error may be the cause. The chain recombines TRBV9 with TRBJ1-2; perhaps TRBD1 as D (6 bases). Germline assignment: CDR1 SGDLS and CDR2 YYNGEE. The CDR3 covers 15 residues. The chain's CDR3 is CPSSVEGGRRYGYTF. The DNA of the CDR3 is TGTCCCAGCAGCGTAGAAGGGGGTCGGAGATATGGCTACACCTTC.

This clonotype came up many times. The chain couples TRBV19 to TRBJ2-1; 9 bases map to TRBD1. This CDR3 region has 14 residues. CDR1 LNHDA and CDR2 SQIVND come from the germline V gene (reference sequence). After removal of 1 base from V and 6 bases from J, the junction contained 1 base not matched to a gene. The CDR3 coding sequence is TGTGCCAGTAGTATAGGGGACAGGGTCAATGAGCAGTTCTTC. Translated: CASSIGDRVNEQFF.

The chain carries TRBV28 and TRBJ2-3, with 12 bases that match TRBD2. The CDR3 covers 17 residues. J lost 0 bases, V lost 7 bases, and 8 bases had no gene match. Germline-derived CDR1 and CDR2 are MDHEN and SYDVKM. DNA for the CDR3: TGTGCCAGCAATCTACTTGGGACTAGCGGGAGCACAGATACGCAGTATTTT. This codes for CASNLLGTSGSTDTQYF. Combining the CDR3 with reference TRBV28 and TRBJ2-3 gives the whole variable domain DVKVTQSSRYLVKRTGEKVFLECVQDMDHENMFWYRQDPGLGLRLIYFSYDVKMKEKGDIPEGYSVSREKKERFSLILESASTNQTSMYLCASNLLGTSGSTDTQYFGPGTRLTVL.

This chain uses TRBV15 with TRBJ1-6; possible D gene TRBD1, 5 bases. Germline V lookup: CDR1 LNHNV, CDR2 YYDKDF (reference sequence). V shed 0 bases and J shed 0 bases, with 12 bases lying between them. This CDR3 has 18 amino acids. Written as DNA, the CDR3 is TGTGCCACCAGCAGAGATACGCAGGGAAGCTCCTATAATTCACCCCTCCACTTT. This codes for CATSRDTQGSSYNSPLHF.

This clonotype showed up many times. V and J are TRBV20-1 and TRBJ2-7; 7 bases map to TRBD2. The germline V gene has CDR1 DFQATT and CDR2 SNEGSKA (reference sequence). This CDR3 has 13 amino acids. The J segment lost 4 bases and the V segment lost 4 bases, leaving 7 bases of the junction unmatched. The CDR3 nucleotides read TGCAGTGCTACGGGACTATCTCTTTACGAGCAGTACTTC. Protein product: CSATGLSLYEQYF.

The chain is built from TRBV4-3 and TRBJ2-7; 8 nucleotides agree with TRBD2. The CDR3 is made up of 14 amino acids. J gave up 6 bases and V 1 base, and 5 bases lay outside the gene matches. Per germline, CDR1 LGHNA and CDR2 YSLEER. CDR3 DNA sequence: TGCGCCAGCAGCCAAGGAAGGCGGGGGGTCGAGCAGTACTTC. Its protein is CASSQGRRGVEQYF.